Presented here are 10 T cell receptor beta chains from one specimen sequenced in a study of blood T cell repertoires in COVID-19. Clones were sequenced by immunoSEQ multiplex PCR, and TCRdb holds only the in-frame ones, with some missing. The data show 330,000 or so clones, about 87% seen once. Sequencing input: peripheral blood. These TCRs come from a man between 25 and 39 years old with COVID-19, enrolled during active disease.

The chain carries TRBV27 and TRBJ2-7, with a weak D call TRBD1 (6 bases). Trimming pared 1 base from V and 5 bases from J, leaving 9 bases between. Germline V gives CDR1 MNHEY, CDR2 SMNVEV (reference sequence). The CDR3 totals 13 residues. CDR3 amino acids: CASSLWGQNEQYF. The CDR3 nucleotides are TGTGCCAGCAGTTTATGGGGGCAAAACGAGCAGTACTTC.

This clone was found a few times. This chain connects TRBV12-3 or TRBV12-4 to TRBJ1-5; TRBD1 might be the D (5 bases). The CDR3 is 13 amino acids. The ends were cut back, 3 bases at V and 7 bases at J, with 10 bases in the middle. The CDR3 loop reads CASSFAGRQPQHF. The CDR3 DNA reads TGTGCCAGCAGTTTTGCGGGGCGCCAGCCCCAGCATTTT.

This clone was seen only once. The rearrangement links TRBV3-1 (or the pseudogene TRBV3-2) to TRBJ2-7; 10 bases align to TRBD2. This CDR3 contains 17 residues. With V trimmed by 2 bases and J by 3 bases, 10 bases remained unmatched. The germline gives CDR1 LGHDT, CDR2 YNNKEL (reference sequence). The CDR3 coding sequence is TGTGCCAGCAGCCAAATTGGCCGGCTAGCGGGGGACTACGAGCAGTACTTC. This codes for CASSQIGRLAGDYEQYF.

The chain recombines TRBV12-3 or TRBV12-4 with TRBJ2-5, with D tentatively TRBD1 (6 bases). V shed 9 bases and J shed 3 bases, with 14 bases lying between them. This CDR3 has 13 amino acids. CDR3 nucleotide sequence: TGTGCCAGTTCCCCCAGGGGAGAAGAGACCCAGTACTTC. Translated, it gives CASSPRGEETQYF.

The rearrangement links TRBV28 to TRBJ2-7; no firm D call. The CDR3 extends over 13 amino acids. Trimming stripped 6 bases from V and 4 bases from J, with 13 bases between. Germline V gene data show CDR1 as MDHEN and CDR2 as SYDVKM. The CDR3 DNA is TGTGCCAGCAGCCGAGCGCCATTATACGAGCAGTACTTC. Translated: CASSRAPLYEQYF.

This rearrangement joins TRBV6-6 to TRBJ1-2; no definite D call. Trimming took 6 bases from V and 7 from J, leaving 24 bases between them. CDR1 is MNHNY, CDR2 SVGAGI, per germline (reference sequence). CDR3 length: 16 amino acids. Here the CDR3 DNA reads TGTGCCAGCAGCCGCGTCTGGGAGGGAGATAAGTCTGGCTACACCTTC. This codes for CASSRVWEGDKSGYTF.

This clone showed up just once. The gene calls are TRBV9 and TRBJ1-2; 7 bases map to TRBD1. V shed 0 bases, J shed 4 bases, and the junction held 3 bases outside the gene matches. Germline lookup yields CDR1 SGDLS and CDR2 YYNGEE. The CDR3 sequence is 14 residues long. The CDR3 loop reads CASSVESGGYGYTF. The DNA of the CDR3 is TGTGCCAGCAGCGTAGAATCAGGGGGCTATGGCTACACCTTC.

This clone was seen just once. The gene calls are TRBV7-2 and TRBJ2-5; a weak D match, TRBD1 (6 bases). CDR3 size: 14 residues. Deletions cut 1 base from V and 3 bases from J, with 9 bases between. Germline assignment: CDR1 SGHTA and CDR2 FQGNSA. CDR3 DNA sequence: TGTGCCAGCAGCTTAGTATACAGGGAAGAGACCCAGTACTTC. Translated, it gives CASSLVYREETQYF.

Turning to this clone: Other nucleotide sequences in the sample specify the same CDR3. The rearrangement links TRBV6-2 or TRBV6-3 to TRBJ1-5; 7 bases are a match to TRBD1. J was trimmed by 2 bases and V by 2 bases; bases with no gene match: 3. In germline, CDR1 is MNHEY, CDR2 SVGEGT. The CDR3 is made up of 15 amino acids. CDR3 residues: CASSYRGQGNQPQHF. CDR3 sequence (DNA): TGTGCCAGCAGTTACCGAGGACAGGGCAATCAGCCCCAGCATTTT.

The chain uses TRBV7-7 and TRBJ1-1; D gene ambiguous. Trimming cost V 5 bases and J 2 bases, with 9 bases left between them. CDR1 and CDR2 (germline): SSHAT, FNYEAQ (reference sequence). The CDR3 runs to 13 residues. The CDR3 spells CASSPDTNTEAFF. The CDR3 DNA follows: TGTGCCAGCAGCCCCGACACCAACACTGAAGCTTTCTTT.